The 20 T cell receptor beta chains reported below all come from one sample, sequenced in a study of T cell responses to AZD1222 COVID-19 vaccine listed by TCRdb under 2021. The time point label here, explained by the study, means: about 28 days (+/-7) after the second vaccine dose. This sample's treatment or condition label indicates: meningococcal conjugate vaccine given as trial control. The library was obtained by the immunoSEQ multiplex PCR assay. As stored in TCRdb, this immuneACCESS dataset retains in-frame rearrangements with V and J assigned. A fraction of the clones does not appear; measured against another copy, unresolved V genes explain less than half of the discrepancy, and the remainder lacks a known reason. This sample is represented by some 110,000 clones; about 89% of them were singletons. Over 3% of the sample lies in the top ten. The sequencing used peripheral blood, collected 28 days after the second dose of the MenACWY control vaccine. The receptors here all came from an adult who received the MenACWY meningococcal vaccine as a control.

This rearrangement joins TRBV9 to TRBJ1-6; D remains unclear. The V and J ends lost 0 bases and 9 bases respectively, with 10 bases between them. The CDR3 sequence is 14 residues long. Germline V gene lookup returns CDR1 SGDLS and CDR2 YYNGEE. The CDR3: CASSVGQARSPLHF. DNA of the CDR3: TGTGCCAGCAGCGTAGGACAAGCACGTTCACCCCTCCACTTT.

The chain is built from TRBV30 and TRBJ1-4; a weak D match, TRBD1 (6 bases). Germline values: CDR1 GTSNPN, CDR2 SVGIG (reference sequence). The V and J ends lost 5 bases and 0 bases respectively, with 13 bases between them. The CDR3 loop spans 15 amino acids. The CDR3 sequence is CAWGPTGSTNEKLFF. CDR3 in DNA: TGTGCCTGGGGCCCGACAGGTTCAACTAATGAAAAACTGTTTTTT.

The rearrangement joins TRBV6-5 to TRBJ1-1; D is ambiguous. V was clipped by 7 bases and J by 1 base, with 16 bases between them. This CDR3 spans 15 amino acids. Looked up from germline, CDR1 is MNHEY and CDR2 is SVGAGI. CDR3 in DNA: TGTGCCAGCACCCCAAGACGGGCCCCGAACACTGAAGCTTTCTTT. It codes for CASTPRRAPNTEAFF.

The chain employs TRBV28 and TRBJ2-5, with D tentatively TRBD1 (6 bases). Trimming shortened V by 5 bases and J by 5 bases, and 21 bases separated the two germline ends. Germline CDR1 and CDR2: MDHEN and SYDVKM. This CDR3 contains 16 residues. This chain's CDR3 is CASSPSWTAPRETQYF. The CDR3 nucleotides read TGTGCCAGCAGTCCTTCATGGACAGCCCCTAGGGAGACCCAGTACTTC.

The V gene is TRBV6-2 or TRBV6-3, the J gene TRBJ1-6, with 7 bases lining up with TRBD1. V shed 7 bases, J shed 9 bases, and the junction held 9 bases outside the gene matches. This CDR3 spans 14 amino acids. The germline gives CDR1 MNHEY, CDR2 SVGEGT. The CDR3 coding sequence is TGTGCCAGCACCCCGAGTAACAGGGGTTCACCCCTCCACTTT. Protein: CASTPSNRGSPLHF.

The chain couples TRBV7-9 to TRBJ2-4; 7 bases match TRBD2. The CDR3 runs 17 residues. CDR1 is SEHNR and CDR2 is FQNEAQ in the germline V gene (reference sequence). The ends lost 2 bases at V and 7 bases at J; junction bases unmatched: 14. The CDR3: CASSLMRGRRLGNIQYF. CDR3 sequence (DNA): TGTGCCAGCAGCTTAATGCGGGGGAGGCGGCTGGGTAACATTCAGTACTTC.

The CDR3 region is CASSPQKSSYEQYF. Written as DNA, the CDR3 is TGTGCCAGCAGCCCACAAAAGAGCTCCTACGAGCAGTACTTC. This chain links TRBV7-2 with TRBJ2-7; no clear D gene. This CDR3 comprises 14 residues. The V end was cut by 5 bases, the J end by 0 bases, with 11 bases between. CDR1 and CDR2 (germline): SGHTA, FQGNSA.

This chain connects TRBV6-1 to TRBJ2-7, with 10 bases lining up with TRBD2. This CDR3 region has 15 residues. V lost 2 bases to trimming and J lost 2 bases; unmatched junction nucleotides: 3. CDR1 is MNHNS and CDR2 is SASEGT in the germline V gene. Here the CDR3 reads CASSEQRGGPYEQYF. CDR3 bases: TGTGCCAGCAGTGAACAGCGGGGGGGCCCCTACGAGCAGTACTTC.

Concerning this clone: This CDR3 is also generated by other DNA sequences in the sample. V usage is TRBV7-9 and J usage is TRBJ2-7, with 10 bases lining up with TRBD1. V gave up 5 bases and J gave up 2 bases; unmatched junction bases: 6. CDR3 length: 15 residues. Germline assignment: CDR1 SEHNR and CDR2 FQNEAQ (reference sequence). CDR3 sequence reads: CASSLSGQGAYEQYF. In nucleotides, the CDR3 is TGTGCCAGCAGCCTCTCTGGACAGGGGGCCTACGAGCAGTACTTC.

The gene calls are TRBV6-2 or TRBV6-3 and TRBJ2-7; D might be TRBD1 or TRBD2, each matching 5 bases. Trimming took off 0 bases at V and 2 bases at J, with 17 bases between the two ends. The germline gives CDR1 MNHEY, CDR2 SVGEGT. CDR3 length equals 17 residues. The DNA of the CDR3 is TGTGCCAGCAGTTACTCGATAGCAGGGACGGTAACCTACGAGCAGTACTTC. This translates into CASSYSIAGTVTYEQYF.

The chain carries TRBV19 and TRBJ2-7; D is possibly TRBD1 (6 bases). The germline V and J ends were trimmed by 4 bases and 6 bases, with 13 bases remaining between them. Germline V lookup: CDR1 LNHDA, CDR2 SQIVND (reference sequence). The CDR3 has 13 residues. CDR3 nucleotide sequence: TGTGCCAGTAGTAACAGGGCCGACTTCGAGCAGTACTTC. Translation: CASSNRADFEQYF.

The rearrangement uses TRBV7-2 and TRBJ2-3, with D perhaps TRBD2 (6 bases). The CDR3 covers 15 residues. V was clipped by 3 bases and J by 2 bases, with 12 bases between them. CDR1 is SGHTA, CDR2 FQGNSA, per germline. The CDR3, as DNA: TGTGCCAGCAGCTTCGCGGGGCTCGACACAGATACGCAGTATTTT. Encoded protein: CASSFAGLDTDTQYF.

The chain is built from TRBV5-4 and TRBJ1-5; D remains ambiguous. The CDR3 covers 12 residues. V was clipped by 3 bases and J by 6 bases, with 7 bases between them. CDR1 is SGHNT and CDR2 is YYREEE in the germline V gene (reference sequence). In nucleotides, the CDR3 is TGTGCCAGCAGCTCAGTAGGTCAGCCCCAGCATTTT. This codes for CASSSVGQPQHF.

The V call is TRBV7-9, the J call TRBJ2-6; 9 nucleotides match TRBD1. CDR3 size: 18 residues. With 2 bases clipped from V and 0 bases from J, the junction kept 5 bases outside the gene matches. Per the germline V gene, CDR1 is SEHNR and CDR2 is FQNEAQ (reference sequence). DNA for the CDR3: TGTGCCAGCAGCTTACGGACAGGGGAGGGCTCTGGGGCCAACGTCCTGACTTTC. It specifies CASSLRTGEGSGANVLTF.

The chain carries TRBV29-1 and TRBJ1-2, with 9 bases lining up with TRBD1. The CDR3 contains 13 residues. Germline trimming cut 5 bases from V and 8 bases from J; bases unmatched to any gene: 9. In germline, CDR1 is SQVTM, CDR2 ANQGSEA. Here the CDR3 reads CSVLTDRGKGYTF. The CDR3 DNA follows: TGCAGCGTTCTTACGGACAGGGGAAAGGGCTACACCTTC.

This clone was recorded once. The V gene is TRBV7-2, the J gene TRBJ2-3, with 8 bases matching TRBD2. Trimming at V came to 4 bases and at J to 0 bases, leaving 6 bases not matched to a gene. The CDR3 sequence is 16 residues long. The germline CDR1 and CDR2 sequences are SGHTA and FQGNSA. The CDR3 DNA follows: TGTGCCAGCAGCTACGCAGCGGGGGCCAGCACAGATACGCAGTATTTT. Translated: CASSYAAGASTDTQYF. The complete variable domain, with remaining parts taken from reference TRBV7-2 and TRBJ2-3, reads GAGVSQSPSNKVTEKGKDVELRCDPISGHTALYWYRQSLGQGLEFLIYFQGNSAPDKSGLPSDRFSAERTGGSVSTLTIQRTQQEDSAVYLCASSYAAGASTDTQYFGPGTRLTVL.

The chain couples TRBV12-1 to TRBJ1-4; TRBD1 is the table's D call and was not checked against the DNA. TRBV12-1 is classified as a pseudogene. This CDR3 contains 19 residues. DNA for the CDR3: TGTGCCAGCAGCTTTCGCGGACAGGTTGTTTCCGCAACTAATGAAAAACTGTTTTTT. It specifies CASSFRGQVVSATNEKLFF.

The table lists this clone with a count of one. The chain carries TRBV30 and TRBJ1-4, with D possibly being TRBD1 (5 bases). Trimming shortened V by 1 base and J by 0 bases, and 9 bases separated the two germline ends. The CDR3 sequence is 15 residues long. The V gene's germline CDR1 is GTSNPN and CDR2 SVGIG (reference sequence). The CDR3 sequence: CAWSGQLATNEKLFF. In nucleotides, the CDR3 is TGTGCCTGGAGTGGACAGCTAGCAACTAATGAAAAACTGTTTTTT.

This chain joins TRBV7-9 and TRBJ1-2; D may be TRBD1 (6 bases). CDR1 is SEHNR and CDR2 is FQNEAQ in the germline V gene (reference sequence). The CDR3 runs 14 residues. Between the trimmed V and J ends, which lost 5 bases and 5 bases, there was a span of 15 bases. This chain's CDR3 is CASSQGPESYGYTF. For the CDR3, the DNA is TGTGCCAGCAGCCAGGGGCCGGAATCGTATGGCTACACCTTC.

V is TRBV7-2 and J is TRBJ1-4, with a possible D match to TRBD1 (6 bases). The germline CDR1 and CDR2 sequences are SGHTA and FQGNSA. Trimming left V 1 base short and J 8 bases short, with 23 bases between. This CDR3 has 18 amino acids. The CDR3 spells CASSLGERLQGPREKLFF. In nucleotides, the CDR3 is TGTGCCAGCAGCTTAGGAGAGCGCTTACAGGGCCCCAGGGAAAAACTGTTTTTT.